The next 5 T cell receptor beta chains were all read from a single sample in a study of T cells in Graves' hyperthyroidism and ophthalmopathy. From RNA transcripts, TCR beta CDR3 regions were amplified. A first-round RT-PCR of the TCR CDR3 used the HTBI primer set. One entry per CDR3 protein results from TCRdb running MiXCR on the multiplex PCR reads. Here the sample spans about 350,000 distinct CDR3 sequences, 15% to 20% being singletons. Input material: blood. Every receptor here comes from a woman between 40 and 55 years old with Graves' ophthalmopathy.

This clonotype was observed at least ten times. The CDR3 is CASSLAGDSALPQHF. The CDR3 DNA follows: TGTGCCAGCAGCTTAGCGGGGGACAGCGCCTTGCCCCAGCATTTT. This rearrangement joins TRBV7-8 to TRBJ1-5; 7 positions agree with TRBD1. J gave up 9 bases and V 0 bases, and 8 bases lay outside the gene matches. Germline lookup yields CDR1 SGHVS and CDR2 FQNEAQ. The CDR3 has 15 residues.

This clonotype showed up many times. The chain carries TRBV6-2 or TRBV6-3 and TRBJ2-2; the match to TRBD2 covers 15 bases. After removal of 5 bases from V and 6 bases from J, the junction contained 10 bases not matched to a gene. The length of the CDR3 is 18 residues. Germline V gene sequence: CDR1 MNHEY, CDR2 SVGEGT. The CDR3 protein is CASSPRTSGRALAGELFF. CDR3 coding DNA: TGTGCCAGCAGTCCAAGGACTAGCGGGAGGGCCCTTGCCGGGGAGCTGTTTTTT.

This clonotype has ten or more counts. The V and J genes are TRBV7-9 and TRBJ2-5; no clear D. CDR3 length: 14 residues. CDR1 is SEHNR and CDR2 is FQNEAQ in the germline V gene (reference sequence). V was trimmed by 1 base and J by 3 bases, leaving 9 bases between them. The CDR3 sequence: CASSLVEPEETQYF. DNA for the CDR3: TGTGCCAGCAGCTTAGTAGAACCTGAAGAGACCCAGTACTTC.

This rearrangement joins TRBV18 to TRBJ2-7; D may be TRBD1 (5 bases). Deletions cut 6 bases from V and 7 bases from J, with 10 bases between. Germline-derived CDR1 and CDR2 are KGHSH and LQKENI. The CDR3 is 11 amino acids. CDR3 sequence (DNA): TGTGCCAGCTCCAATGCAGGGGAGCAGTACTTC. Protein sequence: CASSNAGEQYF.

This clonotype was counted ten times or more. The V gene is TRBV27, the J gene TRBJ1-5, with TRBD1 as a possible D gene (5 bases). Per germline, CDR1 MNHEY and CDR2 SMNVEV (reference sequence). The CDR3 has 14 amino acids. V lost 2 bases, J lost 7 bases, and 12 bases lay in between. CDR3 loop: CASSLAGLDQPQHF. DNA for the CDR3: TGTGCCAGCAGTTTAGCGGGGCTGGACCAGCCCCAGCATTTT.